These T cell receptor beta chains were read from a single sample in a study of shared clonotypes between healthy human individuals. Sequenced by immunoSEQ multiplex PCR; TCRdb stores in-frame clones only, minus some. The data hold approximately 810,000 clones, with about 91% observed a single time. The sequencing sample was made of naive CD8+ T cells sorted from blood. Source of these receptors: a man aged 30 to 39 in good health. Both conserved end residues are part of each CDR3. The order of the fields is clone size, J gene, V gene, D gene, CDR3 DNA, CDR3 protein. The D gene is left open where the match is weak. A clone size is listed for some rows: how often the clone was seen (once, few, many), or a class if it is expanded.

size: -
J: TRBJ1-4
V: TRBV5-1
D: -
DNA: TGCGCCAGCAGCTCACATGGGAATACTAATGAAAAACTGTTTTTT
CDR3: CASSSHGNTNEKLFF

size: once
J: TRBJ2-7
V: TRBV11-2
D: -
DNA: TGTGCCAGCAGCTCAATTCGGAGGGGTCATGGGGCCTACGAGCAGTACTTC
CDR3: CASSSIRRGHGAYEQYF

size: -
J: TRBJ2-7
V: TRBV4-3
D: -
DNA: TGCGCCAGCAGCCAAGACAGTCTAGGGTACGAGCAGTACTTC
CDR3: CASSQDSLGYEQYF

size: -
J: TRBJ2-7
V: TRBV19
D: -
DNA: TGTGCCAGTAGTATTCTAGCAGCGAGCTCCTACGAGCAGTACTTC
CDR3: CASSILAASSYEQYF

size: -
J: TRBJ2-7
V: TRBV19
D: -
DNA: TGTGCCAGTAGTATTTCCCAGGGCGCCTACGAGCAGTACTTC
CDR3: CASSISQGAYEQYF

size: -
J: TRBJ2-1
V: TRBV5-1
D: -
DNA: TGCGCCAGCAGCTTTCTTGAGGATGAGCAGTTCTTC
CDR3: CASSFLEDEQFF

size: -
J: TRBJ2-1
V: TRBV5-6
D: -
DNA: TGTGCCAGCAGCTCGGAACTAGTTGCCTACAATGAGCAGTTCTTC
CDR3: CASSSELVAYNEQFF

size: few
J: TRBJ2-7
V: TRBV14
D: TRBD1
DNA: TGTGCCAGCAGCCGACAGGGTACTACCAGGGCCGAGCAGTACTTC
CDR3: CASSRQGTTRAEQYF

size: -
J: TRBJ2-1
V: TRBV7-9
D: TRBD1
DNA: TGTGCCAGCAAGCGGACAGGGAGTTACAATGAGCAGTTCTTC
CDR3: CASKRTGSYNEQFF

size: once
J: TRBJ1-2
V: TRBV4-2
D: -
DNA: TGTGCCAGCAGCCAACAGGGATTTTATGGCTACACCTTC
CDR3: CASSQQGFYGYTF

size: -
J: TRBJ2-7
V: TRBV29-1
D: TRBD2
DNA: TGCAGCGTTGGTAGCGGGAGAAACGAGCAGTACTTC
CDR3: CSVGSGRNEQYF

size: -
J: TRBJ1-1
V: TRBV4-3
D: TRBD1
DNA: TGCGCCAGCAGCCCGGAAAAGGACAGGGGGAGCACTGAAGCTTTCTTT
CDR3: CASSPEKDRGSTEAFF

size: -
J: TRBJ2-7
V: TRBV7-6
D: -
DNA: TGTGCCAGCAGCTTACTTTCCGGGACCCCCATTGAAGACGAGCAGTACTTC
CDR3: CASSLLSGTPIEDEQYF

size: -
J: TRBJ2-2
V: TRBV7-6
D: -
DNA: TGTGCCAGCAGGCGAAGTACGAACACCGGGGAGCTGTTTTTT
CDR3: CASRRSTNTGELFF

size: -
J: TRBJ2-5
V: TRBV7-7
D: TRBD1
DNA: TGTGCTAGCAGCTTAGCACGACAGGGGGCTGGGGAGACCCAGTACTTC
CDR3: CASSLARQGAGETQYF

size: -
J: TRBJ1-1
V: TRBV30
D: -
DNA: TGTGCCTGGAGCCCCCAGGGGAACACTGAAGCTTTCTTT
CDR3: CAWSPQGNTEAFF

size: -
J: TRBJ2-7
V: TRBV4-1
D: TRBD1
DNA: TGCGCCAGCAGCCAAAGATCGGGACAGGGAGGCGAGCAGTACTTC
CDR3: CASSQRSGQGGEQYF

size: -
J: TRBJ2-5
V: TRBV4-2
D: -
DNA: TGTGCCAGCAGCCAAGATCGCCGGACAGCTGGAGAGACCCAGTACTTC
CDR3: CASSQDRRTAGETQYF

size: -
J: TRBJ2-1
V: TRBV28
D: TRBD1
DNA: TGTGCCAGCAGTTTCGGAAGGACAGGCTATGAGCAGTTCTTC
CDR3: CASSFGRTGYEQFF

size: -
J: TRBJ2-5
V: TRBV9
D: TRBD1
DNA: TGTGCCAGCAGCGTAGCCACAGGGGGCTGGGAGACCCAGTACTTC
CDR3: CASSVATGGWETQYF

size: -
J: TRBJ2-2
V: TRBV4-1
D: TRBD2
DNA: TGCGCCAGCAGCCCAGGAGTTAGCTCGAGACTAGCAGCCGGGGAGCTGTTTTTT
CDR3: CASSPGVSSRLAAGELFF

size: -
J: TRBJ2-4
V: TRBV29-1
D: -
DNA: TGCAGCGTGGACCTTTCGGAGGCGGGCATTCAGTACTTC
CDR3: CSVDLSEAGIQYF

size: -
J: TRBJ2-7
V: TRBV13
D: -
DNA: TGTGCCAGCAGCTCGGATGGGGGCCCGGGGAACGAGCAGTACTTC
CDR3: CASSSDGGPGNEQYF

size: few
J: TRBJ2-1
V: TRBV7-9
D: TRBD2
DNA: TGTGCCAGCAGCCCACCCGGGGTAGCGGGAGTAATGGGCGATGAGCAGTTCTTC
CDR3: CASSPPGVAGVMGDEQFF

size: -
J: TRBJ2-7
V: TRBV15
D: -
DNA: TGTGCCACCAGCCTCGAGGGGTACGAGCAGTACTTC
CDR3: CATSLEGYEQYF

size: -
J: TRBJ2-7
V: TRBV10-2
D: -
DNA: TGCGCCAGCAGTGAAAGAGAGCCCTACGAGCAGTACTTC
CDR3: CASSEREPYEQYF

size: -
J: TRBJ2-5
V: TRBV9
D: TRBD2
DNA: TGTGCCAGCAGCCCCTGGACTAGCGGGAGTCAGGAGACCCAGTACTTC
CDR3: CASSPWTSGSQETQYF

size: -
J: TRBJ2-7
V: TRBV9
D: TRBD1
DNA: TGTGCCAGCAGCGTAGCTACGGGGACAGGGGATAGGTACGAGCAGTACTTC
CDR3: CASSVATGTGDRYEQYF

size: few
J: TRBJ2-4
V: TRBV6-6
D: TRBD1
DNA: TGTGCCAGCAGTTACTCTTGGACAGGGGCCAAAAACATTCAGTACTTC
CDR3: CASSYSWTGAKNIQYF

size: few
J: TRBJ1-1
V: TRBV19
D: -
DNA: TGTGCCAGTAGTCCCGGGGGAGGGACCCTGAACACTGAAGCTTTCTTT
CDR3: CASSPGGGTLNTEAFF

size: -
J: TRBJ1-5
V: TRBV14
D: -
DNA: TGTGCCAGCAGCCAGTTAGGGAGTGGCAATCAGCCCCAGCATTTT
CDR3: CASSQLGSGNQPQHF

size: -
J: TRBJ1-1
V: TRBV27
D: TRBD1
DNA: TGTGCCAGCAGCTGGGACAGGTCCATGAACACTGAAGCTTTCTTT
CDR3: CASSWDRSMNTEAFF

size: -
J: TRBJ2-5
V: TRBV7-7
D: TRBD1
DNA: TGTGCTAGCAGCCTTCTACAGGGGGCAGAGACCCAGTACTTC
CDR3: CASSLLQGAETQYF

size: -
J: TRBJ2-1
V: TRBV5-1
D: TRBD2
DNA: TGCGCCAGCAGCAGCTTGATCCTAGCGGGAGGTTCCTACAATGAGCAGTTCTTC
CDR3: CASSSLILAGGSYNEQFF

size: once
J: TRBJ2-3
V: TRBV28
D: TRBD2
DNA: TGTGCCAGCAGCGGGTTAGCGGGCCCAGATACGCAGTATTTT
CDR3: CASSGLAGPDTQYF